These T cell receptor beta chains were read from a single sample in a study of cytomegalovirus exposure and HLA in healthy donors. Assay: immunoSEQ multiplex PCR; the TCRdb copy retains only in-frame clones and omits some. The sample has 170,000 or so clones, 70% to 80% seen once; the top ten hold approximately 2.5%. Sequences were obtained from PBMCs. These receptors originate from a man in his 60s in good health and CMV-seronegative. Both conserved end residues are part of each CDR3. The D gene is left open where the match is weak. Expanded clones are given a class, and other clones once, few, many or no size at all.

v_gene: TRBV19
d_gene: NA
abundance: NA
j_gene: TRBJ2-1
CDR3nt: TGTGCCAGCGGGATCAGCTCCTACAATGAGCAGTTCTTC
CDR3aa: CASGISSYNEQFF

v_gene: TRBV7-2
d_gene: NA
abundance: NA
j_gene: TRBJ2-7
CDR3nt: TGTGCCAGCAGCTTCGACGGGGCCTACGAGCAGTACTTC
CDR3aa: CASSFDGAYEQYF

v_gene: TRBV27
d_gene: TRBD1
abundance: few
j_gene: TRBJ1-1
CDR3nt: TGTGCCCCCCGGGGGACAGGCCGGGACACTGAAGCTTTCTTT
CDR3aa: CAPRGTGRDTEAFF

v_gene: TRBV5-1
d_gene: NA
abundance: NA
j_gene: TRBJ1-1
CDR3nt: TGCGCCAGCAGCTTGGCCGCTGGGCAGAGCAACACTGAAGCTTTCTTT
CDR3aa: CASSLAAGQSNTEAFF

v_gene: TRBV9
d_gene: NA
abundance: NA
j_gene: TRBJ2-1
CDR3nt: TGTGCCAGCAGCTCCAGGGGGGTATACAATGAGCAGTTCTTC
CDR3aa: CASSSRGVYNEQFF

v_gene: TRBV9
d_gene: TRBD1
abundance: NA
j_gene: TRBJ1-4
CDR3nt: TGTGCCAGCAGCGGGGGACAGGGGGTTCTGTTTTTT
CDR3aa: CASSGGQGVLFF

v_gene: TRBV29-1
d_gene: NA
abundance: few
j_gene: TRBJ1-1
CDR3nt: TGCAGCGTTGTTACAGGGCTTGCCACTGAAGCTTTCTTT
CDR3aa: CSVVTGLATEAFF

v_gene: TRBV30
d_gene: NA
abundance: few
j_gene: TRBJ1-3
CDR3nt: TGTGCCTGGAGTGGAGGAGGGGCTGGAAACACCATATATTTT
CDR3aa: CAWSGGGAGNTIYF

v_gene: TRBV7-2
d_gene: NA
abundance: NA
j_gene: TRBJ2-7
CDR3nt: TGTGCCAGCAGCTTAGCGGGGGCCGGCTACGAGCAGTACTTC
CDR3aa: CASSLAGAGYEQYF

v_gene: TRBV6-1
d_gene: NA
abundance: NA
j_gene: TRBJ2-1
CDR3nt: TGTGCCAGCAGTGACAGGTTAGACAATGAGCAGTTCTTC
CDR3aa: CASSDRLDNEQFF

v_gene: TRBV12-5
d_gene: NA
abundance: NA
j_gene: TRBJ2-2
CDR3nt: TGTGCTAGTGGACCGGGAACGGGGGCCGGGGAGCTGTTTTTT
CDR3aa: CASGPGTGAGELFF

v_gene: TRBV7-7
d_gene: NA
abundance: NA
j_gene: TRBJ1-3
CDR3nt: TGTGCCAGCAGCTTAATTGGGGAAGACAGGCAAATCGACTCTGGAAACACCATATATTTT
CDR3aa: CASSLIGEDRQIDSGNTIYF

v_gene: TRBV5-6
d_gene: TRBD2
abundance: NA
j_gene: TRBJ2-7
CDR3nt: TGTGCCAGCAGCTCCGGACTAGCGGGGGTCTCCTACGAGCAGTACTTC
CDR3aa: CASSSGLAGVSYEQYF

v_gene: TRBV4-2
d_gene: NA
abundance: NA
j_gene: TRBJ2-1
CDR3nt: TGTGCCAGCAGCCTGTTAGGGCGGGATGAGCAGTTCTTC
CDR3aa: CASSLLGRDEQFF

v_gene: TRBV6-1
d_gene: NA
abundance: NA
j_gene: TRBJ2-3
CDR3nt: TGTGCCAGCAGTGTCGCCGGGTTTGTAGGTGATACGCAGTATTTT
CDR3aa: CASSVAGFVGDTQYF

v_gene: TRBV27
d_gene: NA
abundance: NA
j_gene: TRBJ2-1
CDR3nt: TGTGCCACCAAATCAACAGTTCACGATGAGCAGTTCTTC
CDR3aa: CATKSTVHDEQFF

v_gene: TRBV7-2
d_gene: TRBD1
abundance: few
j_gene: TRBJ1-1
CDR3nt: TGTGCCAGCAGCCCGAGATCGGGACAGGGGGCCCCTGAAGCTTTCTTT
CDR3aa: CASSPRSGQGAPEAFF

v_gene: TRBV18
d_gene: NA
abundance: NA
j_gene: TRBJ2-7
CDR3nt: TGTGCCAGCTCACCACCGACAGGATACTACGAGCAGTACTTC
CDR3aa: CASSPPTGYYEQYF

v_gene: TRBV6-1
d_gene: NA
abundance: NA
j_gene: TRBJ1-6
CDR3nt: TGTGCCAGCAGTGAAGGGGGAGATAATTCACCCCTCCACTTT
CDR3aa: CASSEGGDNSPLHF

v_gene: TRBV28
d_gene: NA
abundance: NA
j_gene: TRBJ2-3
CDR3nt: TGTGCCAGCAGTAGAGGCAGGGGAACAGATACGCAGTATTTT
CDR3aa: CASSRGRGTDTQYF

v_gene: TRBV5-1
d_gene: TRBD1
abundance: NA
j_gene: TRBJ2-3
CDR3nt: TGCGCCAGCAGCTTGGAGGGACAGGGATACACAGATACGCAGTATTTT
CDR3aa: CASSLEGQGYTDTQYF

v_gene: TRBV11-3
d_gene: TRBD2
abundance: few
j_gene: TRBJ2-1
CDR3nt: TGTGCCAGCAGCTTAGATAAACTAGCGGGAGGGGAGGGGCAGTTCTTC
CDR3aa: CASSLDKLAGGEGQFF

v_gene: TRBV30
d_gene: NA
abundance: NA
j_gene: TRBJ2-7
CDR3nt: TGTGCCTGCTCCAAGACAGAGTTTTACTCCTACGAGCAGTACTTC
CDR3aa: CACSKTEFYSYEQYF

v_gene: TRBV11-3
d_gene: TRBD1
abundance: NA
j_gene: TRBJ2-3
CDR3nt: TGTGCCAGCAGTCATGGGGGAACAGGACAGGGGCTGGATACGCAGTATTTT
CDR3aa: CASSHGGTGQGLDTQYF

v_gene: TRBV9
d_gene: TRBD2
abundance: NA
j_gene: TRBJ2-1
CDR3nt: TGTGCCAGCAGCGTAGGAAGGGCTAGCGGGATCAGCTCCTACAATGAGCAGTTCTTC
CDR3aa: CASSVGRASGISSYNEQFF

v_gene: TRBV13
d_gene: TRBD2
abundance: NA
j_gene: TRBJ2-1
CDR3nt: TGTGCCAGCAGCTTAGTCGAGACTAGCGGTTTTGATGAGCAGTTCTTC
CDR3aa: CASSLVETSGFDEQFF

v_gene: TRBV7-9
d_gene: NA
abundance: once
j_gene: TRBJ2-7
CDR3nt: TGTGCCAGCAGCTCCGGACAGCTCTCCCACGAGCAGTACTTC
CDR3aa: CASSSGQLSHEQYF

v_gene: TRBV5-4
d_gene: NA
abundance: NA
j_gene: TRBJ1-3
CDR3nt: TGTGCCAGCAGCCGCGATACAGGGACTGGAAACACCATATATTTT
CDR3aa: CASSRDTGTGNTIYF

v_gene: TRBV4-1
d_gene: NA
abundance: NA
j_gene: TRBJ1-1
CDR3nt: TGCGCCAGCAGCCAAGCCGGGGGAGGGATGGCCAACACTGAAGCTTTCTTT
CDR3aa: CASSQAGGGMANTEAFF

v_gene: TRBV20-1
d_gene: NA
abundance: NA
j_gene: TRBJ2-5
CDR3nt: TGCAGTGCTAGAACGGGGGAGACCCAGTACTTC
CDR3aa: CSARTGETQYF

v_gene: TRBV6-5
d_gene: NA
abundance: once
j_gene: TRBJ1-4
CDR3nt: TGTGCCAGCAGCCGGGGGGAAAACTTTGAAAAACTGTTTTTT
CDR3aa: CASSRGENFEKLFF

v_gene: TRBV29-1
d_gene: TRBD1
abundance: NA
j_gene: TRBJ2-7
CDR3nt: TGCAGCGTCGCCGGGACAGGGTCCGCCTACGAGCAGTACTTC
CDR3aa: CSVAGTGSAYEQYF

v_gene: TRBV19
d_gene: TRBD1
abundance: NA
j_gene: TRBJ1-1
CDR3nt: TGTGCCAGTAGCCGACAGGGGGACACTGAAGCTTTCTTT
CDR3aa: CASSRQGDTEAFF

v_gene: TRBV5-1
d_gene: NA
abundance: NA
j_gene: TRBJ2-7
CDR3nt: TGCGCCAGCAGGGCAGGGCCAAGCTCCTACGAGCAGTACTTC
CDR3aa: CASRAGPSSYEQYF

v_gene: TRBV7-9
d_gene: NA
abundance: NA
j_gene: TRBJ1-1
CDR3nt: TGTGCCAGCAGCTTACCAGTCCCATCGAACACTGAAGCTTTCTTT
CDR3aa: CASSLPVPSNTEAFF

v_gene: TRBV27
d_gene: NA
abundance: NA
j_gene: TRBJ2-1
CDR3nt: TGTGCCAGCAGTTTGAGAGGTCTCAATGAGCAGTTCTTC
CDR3aa: CASSLRGLNEQFF

v_gene: TRBV9
d_gene: NA
abundance: NA
j_gene: TRBJ2-7
CDR3nt: TGTGCCAGCAGCGCAACAGCCTACGAGCAGTACTTC
CDR3aa: CASSATAYEQYF

v_gene: TRBV5-1
d_gene: TRBD1
abundance: NA
j_gene: TRBJ2-6
CDR3nt: TGCGCCACCCAGGGGGCTGGGGCCAACGTCCTGACTTTC
CDR3aa: CATQGAGANVLTF

v_gene: TRBV28
d_gene: NA
abundance: NA
j_gene: TRBJ1-2
CDR3nt: TGTGCCAGCAGTAGCCTACAGGGAGGGAACTATGGCTACACCTTC
CDR3aa: CASSSLQGGNYGYTF

v_gene: TRBV28
d_gene: TRBD2
abundance: NA
j_gene: TRBJ2-3
CDR3nt: TGTGCCAGCAGTTCCTCCCGCCGGACTAGCGGTGGCGGGGCCATTCTTGTAACAGATACGCAGTATTTT
CDR3aa: CASSSSRRTSGGGAILVTDTQYF

v_gene: TRBV10-3
d_gene: TRBD1
abundance: NA
j_gene: TRBJ2-7
CDR3nt: TGTGCCACGCAGAAGCCGGGACAGGGGGAGCAGTACTTC
CDR3aa: CATQKPGQGEQYF

v_gene: TRBV19
d_gene: TRBD1
abundance: NA
j_gene: TRBJ1-4
CDR3nt: TGTGCCAGTACCCAGGGACAGGGGGCAGGGCTGTTTTTT
CDR3aa: CASTQGQGAGLFF

v_gene: TRBV5-4
d_gene: TRBD2
abundance: few
j_gene: TRBJ2-5
CDR3nt: TGTGCCAGCAGCTTCGGGACTACCCAAGAGACCCAGTACTTC
CDR3aa: CASSFGTTQETQYF

v_gene: TRBV7-2
d_gene: TRBD1
abundance: NA
j_gene: TRBJ2-6
CDR3nt: TGTGCCAGCAGCTGGACGGGACAGCACTCTGGGGCCAACGTCCTGACTTTC
CDR3aa: CASSWTGQHSGANVLTF

v_gene: TRBV14
d_gene: NA
abundance: NA
j_gene: TRBJ2-1
CDR3nt: TGTGCCAGCAGCCCCTCCATCGCGGACAGATACAATGAGCAGTTCTTC
CDR3aa: CASSPSIADRYNEQFF

v_gene: TRBV5-6
d_gene: NA
abundance: NA
j_gene: TRBJ1-5
CDR3nt: TGTGCCAGCAGCTCCCGGACAAGACCTAATCAGCCCCAGAATTTT
CDR3aa: CASSSRTRPNQPQNF

v_gene: TRBV2
d_gene: NA
abundance: NA
j_gene: TRBJ2-7
CDR3nt: TGTGCCAGCAGCCGGACAGAACTTTACGAGCAGTACTTC
CDR3aa: CASSRTELYEQYF

v_gene: TRBV14
d_gene: TRBD1
abundance: NA
j_gene: TRBJ1-1
CDR3nt: TGTGCCAGCAGCGTAGGACAGGGGGCGAACACTGAAGCTTTCTTT
CDR3aa: CASSVGQGANTEAFF

v_gene: TRBV15
d_gene: NA
abundance: few
j_gene: TRBJ1-5
CDR3nt: TGTGCCACCAGCAGAGACAGGTTTAATCAGCCCCAGCATTTT
CDR3aa: CATSRDRFNQPQHF

v_gene: TRBV6-1
d_gene: TRBD2
abundance: NA
j_gene: TRBJ2-3
CDR3nt: TGTGCCAGCAGTGATTCCCCGACCGCCGGGACTAGCGGGAGAGAGGGTACGCAGTATTTT
CDR3aa: CASSDSPTAGTSGREGTQYF

v_gene: TRBV29-1
d_gene: TRBD1
abundance: NA
j_gene: TRBJ2-5
CDR3nt: TGCAGCGTTGGGGACAGGGTCGGAGAGACCCAGTACTTC
CDR3aa: CSVGDRVGETQYF